These T cell receptor beta chains were read from a single sample in a study of CD8 T cells in Susac syndrome. A single record per CDR3 protein comes from TCRdb applying MiXCR to the immunoSEQ multiplex PCR reads. Here the sample spans some 170,000 distinct CDR3 sequences, 94% being singletons. Material: CD4+ T cells from PBMCs. The receptors come from a human donor with multiple sclerosis. Both conserved end residues are part of each CDR3. A D gene is named only where the DNA matches it firmly. Clone size is given for some rows only: seen once, a few or many times, or a class if the clone is expanded.

J: TRBJ1-1; V: TRBV27; size: NA; D: NA; DNA: TGTGCCAGCAGTTTGTGGGGCGGTAACACTGAAGCTTTCTTT; CDR3: CASSLWGGNTEAFF
J: TRBJ2-5; V: TRBV7-9; size: NA; D: NA; DNA: TGTGCCAGCAGCTTAGCGTTAGGGGGGGAGACCCAGTACTTC; CDR3: CASSLALGGETQYF
J: TRBJ1-1; V: TRBV7-9; size: NA; D: TRBD1; DNA: TGTGCCAGCAGCTTCGACAGGGGGCGGGGGGACACTGAAGCTTTCTTT; CDR3: CASSFDRGRGDTEAFF
J: TRBJ1-5; V: TRBV2; size: NA; D: NA; DNA: TGTGCCAGCAGTGGAGTTATTAGCAATCAGCCCCAGCATTTT; CDR3: CASSGVISNQPQHF
J: TRBJ2-5; V: TRBV12-3/TRBV12-4; size: NA; D: TRBD2; DNA: TGTGCCAGCAGTCCCCCCCCCAGGACTAGCGACTCTCTAGGAGAGACCCAGTACTTC; CDR3: CASSPPPRTSDSLGETQYF
J: TRBJ1-2; V: TRBV28; size: NA; D: NA; DNA: TGTGCCAGCAGTCCTTCTCCCTACTATGGCTACACCTTC; CDR3: CASSPSPYYGYTF
J: TRBJ2-1; V: TRBV20-1; size: NA; D: NA; DNA: TGCAGTGCTAGAAACCCCAGCTCCTACAATGAGCAGTTCTTC; CDR3: CSARNPSSYNEQFF
J: TRBJ2-7; V: TRBV20-1; size: once; D: TRBD1; DNA: TGCAGTGCTAGAGGGGGAACAGGGGTTTCCTACGAGCAGTACTTC; CDR3: CSARGGTGVSYEQYF
J: TRBJ2-3; V: TRBV5-6; size: NA; D: NA; DNA: TGTGCCAGCAGCTACAGGGCAGATACGCAGTATTTT; CDR3: CASSYRADTQYF
J: TRBJ2-3; V: TRBV29-1; size: NA; D: NA; DNA: TGCAGCGTCCTCCCCGCGGGCACACCAGTTCTTTCGAGCACAGATACGCAGTATTTT; CDR3: CSVLPAGTPVLSSTDTQYF
J: TRBJ1-1; V: TRBV9; size: NA; D: TRBD1; DNA: TGTGCCAGCAGCCTGACAGGGTTTGGAACTGAAGCTTTCTTT; CDR3: CASSLTGFGTEAFF
J: TRBJ1-5; V: TRBV6-5; size: NA; D: NA; DNA: TGTGCCAGCAGTTACGAGAGGGGGTATCAGCCCCAGCATTTT; CDR3: CASSYERGYQPQHF
J: TRBJ2-7; V: TRBV5-1; size: NA; D: NA; DNA: TGCGCCAGCAGCTCCGGGACCAACTCCTACGAGCAGTACTTC; CDR3: CASSSGTNSYEQYF
J: TRBJ1-5; V: TRBV20-1; size: NA; D: NA; DNA: TGCAGTGCTAGAGCGAGGAGGGCTGGCAATCAGCCCCAGCATTTT; CDR3: CSARARRAGNQPQHF
J: TRBJ1-1; V: TRBV5-6; size: NA; D: NA; DNA: TGTGCCAGCAGCTTAGGCACAAGGGACACTGAAGCTTTCTTT; CDR3: CASSLGTRDTEAFF
J: TRBJ1-5; V: TRBV24-1; size: NA; D: NA; DNA: TGTGCCACCAGTGAGACACGGGATCAGCCCCAGCATTTT; CDR3: CATSETRDQPQHF
J: TRBJ1-2; V: TRBV7-2; size: NA; D: NA; DNA: TGTGCCAGCAGCGCATACAGGGAAGCTAACTATGGCTACACCTTC; CDR3: CASSAYREANYGYTF
J: TRBJ2-7; V: TRBV5-4; size: NA; D: TRBD2; DNA: TGTGCCAGCAGCTTGAGGCTAAGCGGGAGACACGAGCAGTACTTC; CDR3: CASSLRLSGRHEQYF
J: TRBJ1-5; V: TRBV7-9; size: NA; D: NA; DNA: TGTGCCAGCAGCTCCAAAAAGATCGGGGCACCCGATCAGCCCCAGCATTTT; CDR3: CASSSKKIGAPDQPQHF
J: TRBJ1-1; V: TRBV3-1; size: NA; D: NA; DNA: TGTGCCAGCAGCCAAGGAGCGGGGACTACTTTCTTT; CDR3: CASSQGAGTTFF
J: TRBJ2-7; V: TRBV7-9; size: NA; D: TRBD1; DNA: TGTGCCAGCAGCTTCAGGGGGCAAGCCTACGAGCAGTACTTC; CDR3: CASSFRGQAYEQYF
J: TRBJ2-7; V: TRBV6-1; size: NA; D: NA; DNA: TGTGCCAGCAGCCCGGACGGAGGAAAGTACGAGCAGTACTTC; CDR3: CASSPDGGKYEQYF
J: TRBJ2-1; V: TRBV6-5; size: NA; D: NA; DNA: TGTGCCAGCACCTCAGGCGCGGCAGGGAGCGAGCAGTTCTTC; CDR3: CASTSGAAGSEQFF
J: TRBJ1-2; V: TRBV27; size: NA; D: NA; DNA: TGTGCCAGCACTAAAGAACCCCAGGGTTCTGGGGGCTACACCTTC; CDR3: CASTKEPQGSGGYTF
J: TRBJ2-2; V: TRBV29-1; size: NA; D: NA; DNA: TGCAGCGTCGCCGGAGGGGAGTGGAAAGCCGGGGAGCTGTTTTTT; CDR3: CSVAGGEWKAGELFF
J: TRBJ2-2; V: TRBV18; size: NA; D: NA; DNA: TGTGCCAGCTCACCGCAGGGCCGAACCGGGGAGCTGTTTTTT; CDR3: CASSPQGRTGELFF
J: TRBJ2-2; V: TRBV9; size: NA; D: NA; DNA: TGTGCCAGCAGCGTAGATCCGGCTCGAGGCACCGGGGAGCTGTTTTTT; CDR3: CASSVDPARGTGELFF
J: TRBJ1-1; V: TRBV18; size: NA; D: NA; DNA: TGTGCCAGCTCCCCTTGGATAGAGACTGAAGCTTTCTTT; CDR3: CASSPWIETEAFF
J: TRBJ2-2; V: TRBV20-1; size: once; D: NA; DNA: TGCAGTGCTAGCCCTTTGTTACATTCAACCGGGGAGCTGTTTTTT; CDR3: CSASPLLHSTGELFF
J: TRBJ2-4; V: TRBV3-1; size: NA; D: NA; DNA: TGTGCCAGCAGCCAAGAGTCGGGCAAACCAACCAAAAACATTCAGTACTTC; CDR3: CASSQESGKPTKNIQYF
J: TRBJ2-5; V: TRBV3-1; size: NA; D: TRBD2; DNA: TGTGCCAGCAGCCAAGTGGGAGGGCGGCAAGAGACCCAGTACTTC; CDR3: CASSQVGGRQETQYF
J: TRBJ2-2; V: TRBV7-9; size: NA; D: NA; DNA: TGTGCCAGCCTGTCCCCCCAGCGACCTAACACCGGGGAGCTGTTTTTT; CDR3: CASLSPQRPNTGELFF
J: TRBJ1-5; V: TRBV29-1; size: NA; D: TRBD1; DNA: TGCAGCGTTGCTACAGGGGCCCAGCCCCAGCATTTT; CDR3: CSVATGAQPQHF
J: TRBJ1-2; V: TRBV6-1; size: NA; D: NA; DNA: TGTGCGGGGGGGATTAACTATGGCTACACCTTC; CDR3: CAGGINYGYTF
J: TRBJ2-5; V: TRBV2; size: NA; D: NA; DNA: TGTGCCAGCGAGCTAGACATGCAAGAGACCCAGTACTTC; CDR3: CASELDMQETQYF
J: TRBJ2-7; V: TRBV20-1; size: NA; D: NA; DNA: TGCAGTGCTCCACTAGCCGGAGGGTTTATGTACTACGAGCAGTACTTC; CDR3: CSAPLAGGFMYYEQYF